This T cell receptor (beta chain) is from a study of T cell responses to AZD1222 COVID-19 vaccine. Assay: immunoSEQ multiplex PCR; the TCRdb copy retains only in-frame clones and omits some. This sample carries approximately 130,000 clones, 92% of them seen once, and the ten largest clones take 1.1%. Germline assignment: CDR1 LGHNT and CDR2 FRNRAP. The CDR3 totals 15 residues. V lost 1 base, J lost 8 bases, and 16 bases lay in between. Study results and limitations: Baseline seropositivity characterized only a handful of AZD1222 recipients. Clonal diversity was possibly underestimated, and white British individuals and females predominated among donors.

Only a few counts were recorded for this clone. Its antigen is unidentified. Sequenced material: peripheral blood, taken on day 0 of AZD1222 vaccination. The V call is TRBV12-5, the J call TRBJ2-3; D not resolved. This TCR came from an adult in good health. The CDR3 DNA reads as TGTGCTAGTGGTTTGGGACCCGAGTCCCCACGTACGCAGTATTTT. Its protein is CASGLGPESPRTQYF.